The entry that follows covers one TCR beta chain sequence. As yet, its antigen is unknown. PCR primers comprised 60 Vbeta and 13 Jbeta primers. The data were produced by immunoSEQ multiplex PCR, yet TCRdb's version contains in-frame clones alone and is incomplete. The repertoire holds 150,000 to 200,000 clones, with roughly 85% as singletons. This sample is part of a study of cytomegalovirus exposure and HLA in healthy donors. Findings and caveats of the study: Common viral pathogens seemed, in a later analysis, to connect with several of the most significant clusters.

With V trimmed by 4 bases and J by 2 bases, 6 bases remained unmatched. This CDR3 is 15 amino acids long. The germline V gene has CDR1 SGHRS and CDR2 YFSETQ. This receptor was obtained from a man in his forties or fifties in good health and CMV-seronegative. The chain uses TRBV5-1 and TRBJ2-5; 9 nucleotides line up with TRBD1. Material: PBMCs. CDR3 sequence (DNA): TGCGCCAGCAGCCACGGACAGGGGCGGCAAGAGACCCAGTACTTC. This translates into CASSHGQGRQETQYF.